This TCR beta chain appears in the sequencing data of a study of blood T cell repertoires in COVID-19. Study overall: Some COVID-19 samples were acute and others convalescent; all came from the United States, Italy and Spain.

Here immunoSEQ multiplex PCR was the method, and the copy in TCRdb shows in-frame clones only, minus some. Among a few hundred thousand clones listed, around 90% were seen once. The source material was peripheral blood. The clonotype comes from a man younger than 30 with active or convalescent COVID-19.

The CDR3 DNA follows: TGTGCCAGCAGTTACTCGACAGGGGGTAAGAATTCACCCCTCCACTTT. It specifies CASSYSTGGKNSPLHF. The chain uses TRBV6-2 or TRBV6-3 and TRBJ1-6; TRBD1 aligns across 9 bases. The CDR3 consists of 16 residues. With 0 bases clipped from V and 7 bases from J, the junction kept 4 bases outside the gene matches. The germline V gene encodes CDR1 MNHEY and CDR2 SVGEGT.